These 11 T cell receptor beta chains were all obtained from the same sample, sequenced in a study of blood T cell repertoires in COVID-19. Profiling relied on immunoSEQ multiplex PCR, and the TCRdb table lists in-frame clones only, not all of them. The sample shows 250,000 to 300,000 clones, around nine tenths of them seen only once. Sequencing used PBMCs or T cells enriched from blood (not recorded which). These receptors all stem from a woman aged 50 to 60 who had been exposed to COVID-19.

The J gene is TRBJ2-7, the V gene TRBV28, with D maybe TRBD1 (6 bases). The V gene's germline CDR1 is MDHEN and CDR2 SYDVKM. V was pared by 5 bases and J by 6 bases, with 11 bases between. This CDR3 region has 12 residues. The DNA for the CDR3 is TGTGCCAGCAGTATAGGACAGTCCGAGCAGTACTTC. It translates to CASSIGQSEQYF.

The J gene is TRBJ1-4, the V gene TRBV5-1, with D hard to call. Germline CDR1 is SGHRS and CDR2 is YFSETQ. V shed 1 base and J shed 7 bases, with 14 bases lying between them. The CDR3 loop spans 15 amino acids. In nucleotides, the CDR3 is TGCGCCAGCAGCTTGTTAGCGGTGGGGTCTGAAAAACTGTTTTTT. It translates to CASSLLAVGSEKLFF.

V usage is TRBV19 and J usage is TRBJ2-3; TRBD1 matches at 7 bases. CDR3 length equals 14 residues. The germline CDR1 and CDR2 sequences are LNHDA and SQIVND (reference sequence). V shed 7 bases and J 1 base; nucleotides not matched to a gene: 5. CDR3 loop: CASTDRAGTDTQYF. The CDR3 region has the DNA TGTGCCAGTACCGACAGGGCGGGCACAGATACGCAGTATTTT.

The chain is built from TRBV11-3 and TRBJ2-1, with 12 nucleotides matching TRBD2. Germline V gene sequence: CDR1 SGHNT, CDR2 YENEEA. Trimming cost V 5 bases and J 8 bases; bases outside gene matches: 1. This CDR3 spans 13 amino acids. The CDR3 is CASSTSGGYEQFF. The CDR3 DNA sequence: TGTGCCAGCAGCACTAGCGGGGGGTATGAGCAGTTCTTC.

The CDR3 bases are TGTGCCAGCAGCCTCACACAGGGTTGGACTGAAGCTTTCTTT. It is translated as CASSLTQGWTEAFF. This chain links TRBV7-8 with TRBJ1-1; the D gene is possibly TRBD1 (6 bases). CDR3 length: 14 amino acids. The V end lost 5 bases, the J end lost 5 bases, and 15 bases lay between the germline ends. Germline lookup yields CDR1 SGHVS and CDR2 FQNEAQ.

The chain carries TRBV27 and TRBJ1-2, with unresolved D. Germline V gene data show CDR1 as MNHEY and CDR2 as SMNVEV (reference sequence). V lost 5 bases and J 4 bases, leaving 14 bases between the germline ends. The CDR3 is made up of 14 amino acids. As DNA, the CDR3 is TGTGCCAGCAGTCCCGCGGGTGGTGTCTATGGCTACACCTTC. Amino acid sequence: CASSPAGGVYGYTF.

This clone was counted once. V gene TRBV5-4 combines with J gene TRBJ1-1, with 9 positions matching TRBD1. The germline V gene encodes CDR1 SGHNT and CDR2 YYREEE (reference sequence). V shed 3 bases and J 4 bases; nucleotides not matched to a gene: 4. The CDR3 is made up of 14 amino acids. This CDR3 reads CASSSTGGSTEAFF. The DNA for the CDR3 is TGTGCCAGCAGCTCGACAGGGGGGTCCACTGAAGCTTTCTTT.

This chain links TRBV4-2 with TRBJ2-3; no definite D call. CDR1 is LGHNA, CDR2 YNFKEQ, per germline. The CDR3 has 14 residues. Between the trimmed V and J ends, which lost 1 base and 1 base, there was a span of 6 bases. CDR3 sequence reads: CASSQVSRTDTQYF. The CDR3 nucleotides are TGTGCCAGCAGCCAAGTTAGCCGCACAGATACGCAGTATTTT.

This chain uses TRBV11-2 with TRBJ1-5; no firm D call. This CDR3 is built from 13 residues. V lost 6 bases, J lost 4 bases, and 10 bases lay in between. Germline V lookup: CDR1 SGHAT, CDR2 FQNNGV. The CDR3: CASSRGSNQPQHF. Written as DNA, the CDR3 is TGTGCCAGCAGTCGGGGATCTAATCAGCCCCAGCATTTT.

This clone was detected once. This sequence joins TRBV28 and TRBJ1-2, with TRBD1 matching over 7 bases. This CDR3 has 16 amino acids. The trim removed 4 bases at V and 0 bases at J, leaving 8 bases unmatched. Germline V gene data show CDR1 as MDHEN and CDR2 as SYDVKM. The CDR3 spells CASSSYGTAANYGYTF. CDR3 DNA sequence: TGTGCCAGCAGTTCATACGGGACAGCGGCTAACTATGGCTACACCTTC.

The chain couples TRBV10-3 to TRBJ2-4; 11 nucleotides agree with TRBD1. From germline, CDR1 is ENHRY and CDR2 SYGVKD. The ends lost 6 bases at V and 8 bases at J; junction bases unmatched: 3. This CDR3 is 13 amino acids long. This CDR3 is CAIRGTGGHIQYF. CDR3 sequence (DNA): TGTGCCATCAGGGGGACAGGGGGACACATTCAGTACTTC.